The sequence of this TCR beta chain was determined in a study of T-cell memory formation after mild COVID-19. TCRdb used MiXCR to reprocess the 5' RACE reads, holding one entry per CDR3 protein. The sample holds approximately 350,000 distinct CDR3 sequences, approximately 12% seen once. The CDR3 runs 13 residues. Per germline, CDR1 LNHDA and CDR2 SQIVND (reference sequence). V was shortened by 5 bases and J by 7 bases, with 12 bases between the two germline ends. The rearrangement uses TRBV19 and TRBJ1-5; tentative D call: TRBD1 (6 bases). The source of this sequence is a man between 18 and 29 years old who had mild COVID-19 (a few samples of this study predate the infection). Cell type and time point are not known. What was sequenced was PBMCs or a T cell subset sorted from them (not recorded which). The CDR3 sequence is CASSPGHQQPQHF. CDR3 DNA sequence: TGTGCCAGTAGTCCGGGACATCAGCAGCCCCAGCATTTT.